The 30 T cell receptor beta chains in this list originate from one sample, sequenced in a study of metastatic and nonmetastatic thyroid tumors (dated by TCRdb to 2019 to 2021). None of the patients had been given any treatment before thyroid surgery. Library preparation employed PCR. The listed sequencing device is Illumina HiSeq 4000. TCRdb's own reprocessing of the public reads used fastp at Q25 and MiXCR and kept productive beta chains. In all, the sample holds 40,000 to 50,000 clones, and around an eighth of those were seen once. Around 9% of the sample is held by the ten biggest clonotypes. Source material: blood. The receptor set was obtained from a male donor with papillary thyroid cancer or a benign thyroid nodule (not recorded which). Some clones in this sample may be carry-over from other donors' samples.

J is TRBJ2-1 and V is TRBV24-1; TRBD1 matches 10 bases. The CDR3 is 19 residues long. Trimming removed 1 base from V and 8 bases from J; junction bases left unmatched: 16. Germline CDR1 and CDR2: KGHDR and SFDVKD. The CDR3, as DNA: TGTGCCACCAGTGATTTCTCCACGACCGGGACAGGGGCTTTCGATGAGCAGTTCTTC. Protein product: CATSDFSTTGTGAFDEQFF.

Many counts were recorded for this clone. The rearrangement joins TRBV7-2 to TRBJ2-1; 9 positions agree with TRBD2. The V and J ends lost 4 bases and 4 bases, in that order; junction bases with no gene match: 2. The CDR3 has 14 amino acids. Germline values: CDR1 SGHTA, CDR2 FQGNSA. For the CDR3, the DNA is TGTGCCAGCAGCTCGACTAGCGGATACAATGAGCAGTTCTTC. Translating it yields CASSSTSGYNEQFF.

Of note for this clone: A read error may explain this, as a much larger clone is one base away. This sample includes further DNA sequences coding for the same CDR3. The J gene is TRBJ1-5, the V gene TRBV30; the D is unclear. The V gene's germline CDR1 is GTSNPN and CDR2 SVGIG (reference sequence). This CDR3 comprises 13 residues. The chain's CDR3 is CAWTRNSNQPQHF. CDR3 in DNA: TGTGCCTGGACCAGGAATAGCAACCAGCCCCAGCATTTT.

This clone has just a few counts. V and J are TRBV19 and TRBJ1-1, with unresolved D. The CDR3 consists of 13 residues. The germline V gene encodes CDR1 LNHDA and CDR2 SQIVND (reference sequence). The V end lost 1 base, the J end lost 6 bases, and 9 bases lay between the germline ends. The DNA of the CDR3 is TGTGCCAGTAGTATAGGGGGTAGGCCTGAAGCTTTCTTT. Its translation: CASSIGGRPEAFF.

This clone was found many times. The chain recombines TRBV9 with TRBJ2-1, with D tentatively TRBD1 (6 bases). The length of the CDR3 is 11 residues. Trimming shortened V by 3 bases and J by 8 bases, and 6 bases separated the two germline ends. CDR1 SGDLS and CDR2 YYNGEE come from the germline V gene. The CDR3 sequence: CASSEGDEQFF. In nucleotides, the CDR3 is TGTGCCAGCAGCGAGGGGGATGAGCAGTTCTTC.

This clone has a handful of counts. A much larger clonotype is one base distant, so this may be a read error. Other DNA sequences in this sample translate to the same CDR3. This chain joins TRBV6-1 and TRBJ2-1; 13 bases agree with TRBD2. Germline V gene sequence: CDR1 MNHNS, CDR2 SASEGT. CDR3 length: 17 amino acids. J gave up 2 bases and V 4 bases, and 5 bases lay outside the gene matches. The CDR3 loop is CASSGGTSGRAYNEQFF. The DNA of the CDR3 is TGTGCCAGCAGTGGCGGTACTAGCGGGAGGGCCTACAATGAGCAGTTCTTC.

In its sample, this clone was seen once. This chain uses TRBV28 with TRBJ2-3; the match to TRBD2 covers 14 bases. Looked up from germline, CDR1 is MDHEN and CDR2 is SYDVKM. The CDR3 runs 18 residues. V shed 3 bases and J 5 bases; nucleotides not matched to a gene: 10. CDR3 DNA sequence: TGTGCCAGCAGTTTCCCGACTAGCGGGAGGGCAACGGGAGATACGCAGTATTTT. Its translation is CASSFPTSGRATGDTQYF.

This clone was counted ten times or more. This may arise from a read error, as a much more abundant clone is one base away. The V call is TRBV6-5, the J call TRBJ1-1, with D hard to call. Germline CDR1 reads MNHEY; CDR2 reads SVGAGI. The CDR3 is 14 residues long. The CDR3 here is CTSSYRGLNTEAFF. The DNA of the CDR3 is TGTACCAGCAGTTACAGAGGGTTGAACACTGAAGCTTTCTTT.

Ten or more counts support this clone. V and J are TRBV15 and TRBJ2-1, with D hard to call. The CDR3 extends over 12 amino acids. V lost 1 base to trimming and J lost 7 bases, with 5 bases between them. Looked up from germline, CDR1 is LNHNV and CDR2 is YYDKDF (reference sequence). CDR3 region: CATSRGANEQFF. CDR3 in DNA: TGTGCCACCAGCAGAGGAGCGAATGAGCAGTTCTTC.

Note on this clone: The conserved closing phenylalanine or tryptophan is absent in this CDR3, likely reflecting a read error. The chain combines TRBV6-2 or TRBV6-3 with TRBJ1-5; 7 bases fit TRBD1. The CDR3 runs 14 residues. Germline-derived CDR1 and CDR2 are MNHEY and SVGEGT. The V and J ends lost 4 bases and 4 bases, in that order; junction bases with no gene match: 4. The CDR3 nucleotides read TGTGCCAGCAGTTGGACAGGTCCGAATCAGCCCCAGCATCTT. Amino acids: CASSWTGPNQPQHL.

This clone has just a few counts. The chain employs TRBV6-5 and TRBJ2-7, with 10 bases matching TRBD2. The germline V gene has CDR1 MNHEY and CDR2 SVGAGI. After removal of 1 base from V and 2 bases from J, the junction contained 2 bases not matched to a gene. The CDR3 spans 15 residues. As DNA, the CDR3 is TGTGCCAGCAGTTACTTAGCGGGAGGTCCCTACGAGCAGTACTTC. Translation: CASSYLAGGPYEQYF.

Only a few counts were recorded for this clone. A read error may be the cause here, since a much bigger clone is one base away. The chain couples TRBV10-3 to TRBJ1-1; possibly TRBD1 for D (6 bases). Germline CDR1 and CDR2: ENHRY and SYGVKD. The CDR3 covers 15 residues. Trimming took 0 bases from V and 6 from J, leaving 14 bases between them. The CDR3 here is CAISESGRGGAEAFF. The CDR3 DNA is TGTGCCATCAGTGAGTCGGGCAGGGGTGGCGCTGAAGCTTTCTTT.

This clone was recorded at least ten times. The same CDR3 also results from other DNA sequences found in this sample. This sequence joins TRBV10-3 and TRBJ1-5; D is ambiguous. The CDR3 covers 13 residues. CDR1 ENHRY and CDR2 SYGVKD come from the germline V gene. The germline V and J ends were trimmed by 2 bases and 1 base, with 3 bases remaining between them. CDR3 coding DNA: TGTGCCATCAGTGAGGGCAGCAATCAGCCCCAGCATTTT. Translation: CAISEGSNQPQHF.

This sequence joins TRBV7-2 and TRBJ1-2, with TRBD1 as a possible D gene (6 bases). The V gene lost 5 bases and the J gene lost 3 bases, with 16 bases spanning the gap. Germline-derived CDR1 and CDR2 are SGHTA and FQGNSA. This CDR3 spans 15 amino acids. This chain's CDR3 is CASSPSPTGYYGYTF. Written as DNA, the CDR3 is TGTGCCAGCAGCCCCAGTCCCACAGGGTACTATGGCTACACCTTC.

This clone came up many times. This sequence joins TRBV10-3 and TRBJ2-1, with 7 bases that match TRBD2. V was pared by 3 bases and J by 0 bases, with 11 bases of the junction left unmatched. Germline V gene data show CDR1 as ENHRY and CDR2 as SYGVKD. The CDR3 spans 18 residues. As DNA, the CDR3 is TGTGCCATCAGTGACTACGGTAGGGGCGGGGGCTCCTACAATGAGCAGTTCTTC. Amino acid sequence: CAISDYGRGGGSYNEQFF.

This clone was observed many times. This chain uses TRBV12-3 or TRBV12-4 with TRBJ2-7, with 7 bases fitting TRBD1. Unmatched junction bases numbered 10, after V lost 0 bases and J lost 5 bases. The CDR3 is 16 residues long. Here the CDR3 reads CASSLATGAVKDEQYF. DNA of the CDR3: TGTGCCAGCAGTTTAGCAACAGGGGCGGTCAAAGACGAGCAGTACTTC.

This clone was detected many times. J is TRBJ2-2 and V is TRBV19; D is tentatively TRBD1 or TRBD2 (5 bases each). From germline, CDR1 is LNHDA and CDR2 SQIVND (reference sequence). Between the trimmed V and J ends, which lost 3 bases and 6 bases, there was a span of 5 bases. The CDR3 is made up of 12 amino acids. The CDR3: CASSMGAGELFF. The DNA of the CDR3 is TGTGCCAGTAGTATGGGGGCCGGGGAGCTGTTTTTT.

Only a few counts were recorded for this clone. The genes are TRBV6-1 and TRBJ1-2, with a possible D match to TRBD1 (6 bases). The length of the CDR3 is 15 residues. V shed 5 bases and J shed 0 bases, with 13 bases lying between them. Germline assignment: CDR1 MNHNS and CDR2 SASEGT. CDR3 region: CASSLRDIPNYGYTF. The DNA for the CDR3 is TGTGCCAGCAGTCTCAGGGACATCCCTAACTATGGCTACACCTTC.

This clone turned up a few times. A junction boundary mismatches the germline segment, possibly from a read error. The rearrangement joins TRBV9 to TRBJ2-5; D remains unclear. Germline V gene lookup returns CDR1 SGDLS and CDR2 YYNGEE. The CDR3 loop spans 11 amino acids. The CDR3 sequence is CVSSVGETQYF. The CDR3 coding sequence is TGTGTCAGCAGCGTGGGGGAGACCCAGTACTTC.

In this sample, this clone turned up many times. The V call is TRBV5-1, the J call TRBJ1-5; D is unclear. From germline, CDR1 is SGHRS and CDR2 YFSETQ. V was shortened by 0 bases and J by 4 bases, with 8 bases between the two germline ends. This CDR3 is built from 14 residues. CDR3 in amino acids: CASSLEAGNQPQHF. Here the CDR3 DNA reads TGCGCCAGCAGCTTGGAGGCAGGAAATCAGCCCCAGCATTTT.

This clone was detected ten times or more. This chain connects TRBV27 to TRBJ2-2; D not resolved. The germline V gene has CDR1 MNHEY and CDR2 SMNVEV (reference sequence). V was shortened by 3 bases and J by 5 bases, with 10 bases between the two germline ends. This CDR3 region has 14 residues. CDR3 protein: CASSFAGMTGELFF. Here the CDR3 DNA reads TGTGCCAGCAGTTTCGCCGGAATGACCGGGGAGCTGTTTTTT.

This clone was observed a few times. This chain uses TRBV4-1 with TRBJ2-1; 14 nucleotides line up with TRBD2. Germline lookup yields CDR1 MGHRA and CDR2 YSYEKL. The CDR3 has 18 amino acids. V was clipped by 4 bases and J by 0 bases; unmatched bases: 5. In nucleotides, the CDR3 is TGCGCCAGCAGCCGGGGACTAGCGGGGGTGAGCTCCTACAATGAGCAGTTCTTC. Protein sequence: CASSRGLAGVSSYNEQFF.

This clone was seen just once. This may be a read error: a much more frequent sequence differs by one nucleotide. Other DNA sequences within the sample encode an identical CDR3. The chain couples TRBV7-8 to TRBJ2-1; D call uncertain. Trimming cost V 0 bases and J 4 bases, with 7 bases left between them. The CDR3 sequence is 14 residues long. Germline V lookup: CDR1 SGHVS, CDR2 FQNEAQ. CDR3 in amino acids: CASSLARAYNEQFF. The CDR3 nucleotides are TGTGCCAGCAGCTTAGCTCGGGCTTACAATGAGCAGTTCTTC.

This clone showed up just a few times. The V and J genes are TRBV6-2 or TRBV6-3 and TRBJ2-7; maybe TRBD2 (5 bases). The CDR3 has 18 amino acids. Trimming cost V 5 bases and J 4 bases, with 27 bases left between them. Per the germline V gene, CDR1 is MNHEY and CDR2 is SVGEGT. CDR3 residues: CASSPRECSASWGYEQYF. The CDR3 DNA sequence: TGTGCCAGCAGTCCAAGGGAATGTTCGGCTAGCTGGGGTTACGAGCAGTACTTC.

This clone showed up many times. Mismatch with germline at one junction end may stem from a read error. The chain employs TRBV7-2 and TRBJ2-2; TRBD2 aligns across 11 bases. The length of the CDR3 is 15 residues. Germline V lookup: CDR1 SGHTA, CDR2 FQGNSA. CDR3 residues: CASSLTSGNPGELFF. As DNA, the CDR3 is TGTGCCAGCAGCTTGACTAGCGGGAACCCCGGGGAGCTGTTTTTT.

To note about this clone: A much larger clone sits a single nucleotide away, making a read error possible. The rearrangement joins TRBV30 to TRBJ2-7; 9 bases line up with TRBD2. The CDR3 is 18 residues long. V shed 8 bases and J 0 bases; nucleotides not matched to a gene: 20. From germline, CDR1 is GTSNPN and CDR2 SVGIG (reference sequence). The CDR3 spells CAGSRQSGSGSSSYEQYF. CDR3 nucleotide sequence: TGTGCCGGCTCGAGACAGTCTGGTAGCGGGAGCAGCTCCTACGAGCAGTACTTC.

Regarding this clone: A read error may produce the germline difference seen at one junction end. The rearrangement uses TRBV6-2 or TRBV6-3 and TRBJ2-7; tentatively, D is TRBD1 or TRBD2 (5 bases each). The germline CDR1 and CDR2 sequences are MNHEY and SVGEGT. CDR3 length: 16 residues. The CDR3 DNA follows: TGTGCCAGCAGTTACACCGGACTCCCGGGGTGGGACGAGCAGCACTTC. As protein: CASSYTGLPGWDEQHF.

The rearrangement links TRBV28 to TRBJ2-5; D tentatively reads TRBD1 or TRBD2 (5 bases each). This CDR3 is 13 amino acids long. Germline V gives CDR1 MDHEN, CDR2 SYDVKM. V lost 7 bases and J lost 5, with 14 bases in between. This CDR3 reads CASTPSGRETQYF. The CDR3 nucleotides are TGTGCCAGCACACCATCGGGGCGGGAGACCCAGTACTTC.

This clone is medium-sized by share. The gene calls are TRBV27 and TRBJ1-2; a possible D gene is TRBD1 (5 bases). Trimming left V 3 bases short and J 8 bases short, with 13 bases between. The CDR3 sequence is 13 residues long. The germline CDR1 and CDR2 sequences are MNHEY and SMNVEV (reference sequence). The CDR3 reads CASSFPGSTGYTF. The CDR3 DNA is TGTGCCAGCAGTTTCCCAGGGTCGACGGGCTACACCTTC.

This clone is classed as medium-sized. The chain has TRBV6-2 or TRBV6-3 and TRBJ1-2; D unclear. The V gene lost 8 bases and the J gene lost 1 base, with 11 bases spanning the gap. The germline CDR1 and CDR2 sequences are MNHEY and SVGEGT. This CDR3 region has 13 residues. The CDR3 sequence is CASLMDGNYGYTF. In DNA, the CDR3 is TGTGCCAGCTTAATGGATGGTAACTATGGCTACACCTTC.